Listed here are 2 T cell receptor beta chains from one sample, sequenced in a study of vaccination and CD4 T cells after COVID-19. Indicated treatment: roughly ten-day PBMC culture with coronavirus spike peptide pools or control peptides (ViraFEST assay). Sequenced with the Oncomine TCR Beta short-read assay was DNA taken from cultured CD4+ T cells. TCRdb re-derived calls from the PCR reads in MiXCR, one entry per CDR3 protein. The repertoire consists of tens of thousands of distinct CDR3 sequences, with 62% occurring once and the leading ten covering over 7.5%. No cognate antigen is known for these TCRs. Material: CD4+ T cells from blood, cultured in vitro. The receptor set was obtained from a human donor who had recovered from COVID-19.

The V call is TRBV28, the J call TRBJ1-4, with D possibly TRBD1 on 5 matching bases. This CDR3 comprises 16 residues. Germline CDR1 is MDHEN and CDR2 is SYDVKM. Trimming pared 5 bases from V and 10 bases from J, leaving 23 bases between. The CDR3 here is CASSPRIQGLGGKLFF. DNA of the CDR3: TGTGCCAGCAGTCCACGTATCCAGGGCCTGGGGGGAAAACTGTTTTTT.

This chain joins TRBV6-5 and TRBJ1-1; D gene uncertain. CDR1 is MNHEY and CDR2 is SVGAGI in the germline V gene. V lost 2 bases to trimming and J lost 1 base, with 5 bases between them. This CDR3 has 13 residues. The CDR3 sequence is CASSYAQNTEAFF. CDR3 DNA sequence: TGTGCCAGCAGTTACGCGCAGAACACTGAAGCTTTCTTT.